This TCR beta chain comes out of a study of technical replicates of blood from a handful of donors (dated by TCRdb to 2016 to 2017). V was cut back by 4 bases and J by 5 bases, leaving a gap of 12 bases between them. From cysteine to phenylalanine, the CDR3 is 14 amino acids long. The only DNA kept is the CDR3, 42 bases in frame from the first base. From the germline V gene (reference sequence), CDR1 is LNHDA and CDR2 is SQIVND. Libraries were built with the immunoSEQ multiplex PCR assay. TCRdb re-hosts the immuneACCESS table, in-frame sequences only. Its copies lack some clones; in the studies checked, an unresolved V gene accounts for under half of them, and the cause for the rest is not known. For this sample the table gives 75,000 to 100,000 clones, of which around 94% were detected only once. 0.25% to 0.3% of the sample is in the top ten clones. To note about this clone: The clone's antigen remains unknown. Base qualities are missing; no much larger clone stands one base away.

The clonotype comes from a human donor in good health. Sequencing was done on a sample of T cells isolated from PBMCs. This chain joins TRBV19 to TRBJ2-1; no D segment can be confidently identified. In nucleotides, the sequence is TGTGCCAGTAGTAGGGCAGTCGTCAACAATGAGCAGTTCTTC. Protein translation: CASSRAVVNNEQFF.